These 27 T cell receptor beta chains were all obtained from the same sample, sequenced in a study of OX40 agonist ivuxolimab in advanced cancers. Using immunoSEQ multiplex PCR, the repertoire was profiled, and TCRdb retains in-frame clones only, with some absent. The repertoire holds 100,000 or so clones, about 88% seen once, with about 0.15% in the top ten. This specimen consisted of CD4+ or CD8+ T cells sorted from blood, obtained in a trial of the OX40 agonist ivuxolimab. These receptors all come from an adult with an advanced solid tumor such as melanoma, head and neck, liver or kidney cancer.

The J gene is TRBJ2-1, the V gene TRBV2; 8 positions agree with TRBD2. The length of the CDR3 is 15 residues. Germline trimming cut 0 bases from V and 8 bases from J; bases unmatched to any gene: 6. Germline values: CDR1 SNHLY, CDR2 FYNNEI. Written as DNA, the CDR3 is TGTGCCAGCAGTGAAGCGCGGGGGGAGGTGGATGAGCAGTTCTTC. This gives the protein CASSEARGEVDEQFF.

This sequence joins TRBV5-8 and TRBJ2-7; D possibly matches TRBD1 or TRBD2 (6 bases each). The CDR3 loop spans 14 amino acids. Germline V gene data show CDR1 as SGHTS and CDR2 as YDEGEE. V was pared by 6 bases and J by 3 bases, with 16 bases between. The CDR3 loop is CASTGGRALYEQYF. As DNA, the CDR3 is TGTGCCAGCACCGGGGGCCGGGCTCTCTACGAGCAGTACTTC. The full variable domain, its missing parts supplied by reference TRBV5-8 and TRBJ2-7, is EAGVTQSPTHLIKTRGQQATLRCSPISGHTSVYWYQQALGLGLQFLLWYDEGEERNRGNFPPRFSGRQFPNYSSELNVNALELEDSALYLCASTGGRALYEQYFGPGTRLTVT.

The CDR3 coding sequence is TGTGCCACCCTTCGGCAGGGGGCTCTCTCTGGGGCCAACGTCCTGACTTTC. It specifies CATLRQGALSGANVLTF. The gene calls are TRBV19 and TRBJ2-6, with 8 nucleotides matching TRBD1. The V gene's germline CDR1 is LNHDA and CDR2 SQIVND (reference sequence). The J segment lost 0 bases and the V segment lost 10 bases, leaving 11 bases of the junction unmatched. The CDR3 loop spans 17 amino acids.

The chain links TRBV7-9 to TRBJ2-1, with 7 bases lining up with TRBD2. The V segment lost 8 bases and the J segment 4 bases; nucleotides outside the gene matches: 8. CDR1 SEHNR and CDR2 FQNEAQ come from the germline V gene (reference sequence). This CDR3 region has 14 residues. CDR3 sequence: CASESGNFYNEQFF. In nucleotides, the CDR3 is TGTGCCAGCGAAAGCGGGAATTTTTACAATGAGCAGTTCTTC.

V and J are TRBV6-1 and TRBJ2-5; D tentatively reads TRBD1 or TRBD2 (5 bases each). The CDR3 loop spans 14 amino acids. The V gene lost 10 bases and the J gene lost 0 bases, with 15 bases spanning the gap. Germline V gene lookup returns CDR1 MNHNS and CDR2 SASEGT. CDR3 sequence (DNA): TGTGCCATAAAATGGGACGGATACCAAGAGACCCAGTACTTC. Its translation: CAIKWDGYQETQYF.

This sequence joins TRBV7-2 and TRBJ1-6; tentative D call: TRBD1 (6 bases). Looked up from germline, CDR1 is SGHTA and CDR2 is FQGNSA. The CDR3 has 15 amino acids. The germline V and J ends were trimmed by 0 bases and 14 bases, with 17 bases remaining between them. The CDR3 loop reads CASSLAVARQATLHF. CDR3 DNA: TGTGCCAGCAGCTTAGCGGTTGCGAGACAGGCAACCCTCCACTTT.

In its sample, this clone was seen once. The CDR3 DNA is TGTGCCAGCAGCTTAGATAGAAGCGGGGATACGCAGTATTTT. It is translated as CASSLDRSGDTQYF. The rearrangement joins TRBV11-2 to TRBJ2-3; D might be TRBD2 (6 bases). Trimming took 0 bases from V and 6 from J, leaving 10 bases between them. Germline CDR1 SGHAT, CDR2 FQNNGV. The CDR3 is made up of 14 amino acids.

The V call is TRBV11-2, the J call TRBJ1-6; D not resolved. CDR3 length: 15 amino acids. Per germline, CDR1 SGHAT and CDR2 FQNNGV. The V end was cut by 5 bases, the J end by 10 bases, with 18 bases between. CDR3 residues: CASSIYTTGESPLHF. CDR3 DNA: TGTGCCAGCAGCATCTACACTACCGGGGAGTCACCCCTCCACTTT.

The V gene is TRBV5-1, the J gene TRBJ2-7; 8 bases are shared with TRBD2. CDR3 length: 14 amino acids. The trim removed 2 bases at V and 3 bases at J, leaving 4 bases unmatched. CDR1 and CDR2 (germline): SGHRS, YFSETQ. The CDR3 here is CASSFTSGSYEQYF. In nucleotides, the CDR3 is TGCGCCAGCAGCTTCACGAGCGGGAGCTACGAGCAGTACTTC. The full variable domain, with the rest looked up from reference TRBV5-1 and TRBJ2-7, is KAGVTQTPRYLIKTRGQQVTLSCSPISGHRSVSWYQQTPGQGLQFLFEYFSETQRNKGNFPGRFSGRQFSNSRSEMNVSTLELGDSALYLCASSFTSGSYEQYFGPGTRLTVT.

The chain employs TRBV19 and TRBJ1-4; D might be TRBD1 (5 bases). CDR1 LNHDA and CDR2 SQIVND come from the germline V gene (reference sequence). The CDR3 totals 14 residues. The V gene lost 6 bases and the J gene lost 6 bases, with 14 bases spanning the gap. The CDR3 region has the DNA TGTGCCAGTAGAGGGAGGGGCGCGTATGAAAAACTGTTTTTT. Translated, it gives CASRGRGAYEKLFF.

The rearrangement joins TRBV30 to TRBJ1-5; D perhaps matches TRBD1 (6 bases). The CDR3 is 16 amino acids. Germline-derived CDR1 and CDR2 are GTSNPN and SVGIG (reference sequence). The V end was cut by 2 bases, the J end by 4 bases, with 18 bases between. In nucleotides, the CDR3 is TGTGCCTGGAGTAAAGGGGGGGGAACCATTAATCAGCCCCAGCATTTT. This encodes CAWSKGGGTINQPQHF. Using reference TRBV30 and TRBJ1-5 for the parts outside the CDR3, the full variable domain is SQTIHQWPATLVQPVGSPLSLECTVEGTSNPNLYWYRQAAGRGLQLLFYSVGIGQISSEVPQNLSASRPQDRQFILSSKKLLLSDSGFYLCAWSKGGGTINQPQHFGDGTRLSIL.

The chain couples TRBV6-1 to TRBJ2-2; 8 bases are shared with TRBD2. The trim removed 5 bases at V and 4 bases at J, leaving 3 bases unmatched. This CDR3 region has 14 residues. The germline CDR1 and CDR2 sequences are MNHNS and SASEGT. CDR3 sequence (DNA): TGTGCCAGCAGTCTACTAGCGGTCACCGGGGAGCTGTTTTTT. It specifies CASSLLAVTGELFF.

The V call is TRBV7-8, the J call TRBJ2-6, with D maybe TRBD2 (6 bases). Trimming removed 4 bases at V and 0 bases at J, with 19 bases between. Germline V gene data show CDR1 as SGHVS and CDR2 as FQNEAQ. The CDR3 covers 19 residues. CDR3 sequence (DNA): TGTGCCAGCAGCTCCGGGACTCAGTGGGGATACTCTGGGGCCAACGTCCTGACTTTC. It yields the protein CASSSGTQWGYSGANVLTF.

The CDR3 spells CASSSLEPDAYEQFF. The CDR3 nucleotides are TGTGCCAGCAGCTCCCTCGAGCCAGACGCTTATGAGCAGTTCTTC. The chain couples TRBV7-9 to TRBJ2-1; D ambiguous. The CDR3 runs to 15 residues. V lost 4 bases to trimming and J lost 8 bases, with 18 bases between them. Germline V lookup: CDR1 SEHNR, CDR2 FQNEAQ (reference sequence).

V is TRBV11-3 and J is TRBJ2-7; TRBD1 matches 10 bases. The CDR3 is 14 amino acids. Germline lookup yields CDR1 SGHNT and CDR2 YENEEA. Trimming took 5 bases from V and 3 from J; bases not matched to a gene: 4. CDR3 sequence: CASSRGQGVYEQYF. The CDR3 bases are TGTGCCAGCAGCCGAGGACAGGGGGTCTACGAGCAGTACTTC. Full variable domain (outside the CDR3, taken from reference TRBV11-3 and TRBJ2-7): EAGVVQSPRYKIIEKKQPVAFWCNPISGHNTLYWYLQNLGQGPELLIRYENEEAVDDSQLPKDRFSAERLKGVDSTLKIQPAELGDSAVYLCASSRGQGVYEQYFGPGTRLTVT.

The V call is TRBV30, the J call TRBJ1-5; D remains unclear. The germline V and J ends were trimmed by 0 bases and 1 base, with 10 bases remaining between them. Germline V gene data show CDR1 as GTSNPN and CDR2 as SVGIG (reference sequence). The CDR3 runs 15 residues. CDR3 protein: CAWSVLGSSNQPQHF. DNA for the CDR3: TGTGCCTGGAGTGTACTAGGGTCCAGCAATCAGCCCCAGCATTTT. The variable domain in full, with the rest retrieved from reference TRBV30 and TRBJ1-5, is SQTIHQWPATLVQPVGSPLSLECTVEGTSNPNLYWYRQAAGRGLQLLFYSVGIGQISSEVPQNLSASRPQDRQFILSSKKLLLSDSGFYLCAWSVLGSSNQPQHFGDGTRLSIL.

This clone was recorded once. V is TRBV19 and J is TRBJ1-3; D ambiguous. The CDR3 runs to 14 residues. V lost 3 bases, J lost 0 bases, and 6 bases lay in between. CDR1 LNHDA and CDR2 SQIVND come from the germline V gene (reference sequence). This chain's CDR3 is CASSMSRSGNTIYF. CDR3 nucleotide sequence: TGTGCCAGTAGTATGAGCCGCTCTGGAAACACCATATATTTT. The entire variable domain, with the rest obtained from reference TRBV19 and TRBJ1-3, is as follows: DGGITQSPKYLFRKEGQNVTLSCEQNLNHDAMYWYRQDPGQGLRLIYYSQIVNDFQKGDIAEGYSVSREKKESFPLTVTSAQKNPTAFYLCASSMSRSGNTIYFGEGSWLTVV.

The sample holds one count of this clone. The gene calls are TRBV2 and TRBJ1-4; 8 positions match TRBD1. The CDR3 is 14 residues long. After removal of 4 bases from V and 6 bases from J, the junction contained 4 bases not matched to a gene. Looked up from germline, CDR1 is SNHLY and CDR2 is FYNNEI. CDR3 residues: CASSGGQAYEKLFF. The CDR3 coding sequence is TGTGCCAGCAGTGGGGGACAGGCATATGAAAAACTGTTTTTT.

The chain employs TRBV25-1 and TRBJ2-5; 10 bases line up with TRBD2. This CDR3 region has 15 residues. The J segment lost 1 base and the V segment lost 4 bases, leaving 3 bases of the junction unmatched. Germline CDR1 is MGHDK and CDR2 is SYGVNS. The CDR3: CASSVAGGVQETQYF. In DNA form, the CDR3 reads TGTGCCAGCAGTGTAGCGGGAGGAGTCCAAGAGACCCAGTACTTC.

A remark on this clone: Other DNA sequences from this sample encode an identical CDR3 as well. The chain carries TRBV11-2 and TRBJ2-7, with 11 bases that match TRBD1. After removal of 5 bases from V and 4 bases from J, the junction contained 4 bases not matched to a gene. The CDR3 is 14 residues long. The germline CDR1 and CDR2 sequences are SGHAT and FQNNGV. The CDR3 reads CASSADRGLYEQYF. The CDR3 DNA reads as TGTGCCAGCAGCGCGGACAGGGGGCTTTACGAGCAGTACTTC.

The chain combines TRBV5-1 with TRBJ1-2; perhaps TRBD1 as D (5 bases). CDR3 length: 16 amino acids. Trimming shortened V by 4 bases and J by 4 bases, and 20 bases separated the two germline ends. CDR1 is SGHRS, CDR2 YFSETQ, per germline. The CDR3 DNA reads TGCGCCAGCAGCCCGGGGGGGGGAGCCCCTTTCTATGGCTACACCTTC. Translating gives CASSPGGGAPFYGYTF.

V is TRBV11-2 and J is TRBJ2-7; D remains ambiguous. Trimming stripped 5 bases from V and 0 bases from J, with 14 bases between. This CDR3 has 15 residues. Germline CDR1 and CDR2: SGHAT and FQNNGV. DNA for the CDR3: TGTGCCAGCAGCCAAGCCCCCAGCGCCTCCTACGAGCAGTACTTC. Amino acids: CASSQAPSASYEQYF.

The chain recombines TRBV25-1 with TRBJ1-2; the D is unclear. CDR3 length equals 12 residues. V shed 4 bases and J shed 5 bases, with 8 bases lying between them. The germline gives CDR1 MGHDK, CDR2 SYGVNS. The CDR3 here is CASSGTEYGYTF. The DNA of the CDR3 is TGTGCCAGCAGTGGAACAGAGTATGGCTACACCTTC.

The chain couples TRBV4-2 to TRBJ2-2; a weak D match, TRBD1 (5 bases). Germline V CDR1 and CDR2: LGHNA, YNFKEQ. The CDR3 extends over 16 amino acids. The V and J ends lost 4 bases and 2 bases respectively, with 14 bases between them. The CDR3 sequence: CASSRGFGPNTGELFF. Here the CDR3 DNA reads TGTGCCAGCAGCCGGGGCTTCGGGCCCAACACCGGGGAGCTGTTTTTT.

The V and J genes are TRBV10-3 and TRBJ2-5; TRBD2 agrees at 14 bases. This CDR3 region has 16 residues. Germline loops: CDR1 ENHRY, CDR2 SYGVKD. Trimming took 4 bases from V and 5 from J; bases not matched to a gene: 6. In DNA, the CDR3 is TGTGCCATCAGTGCGCCGGGACTAGCGGGGGATGAGACCCAGTACTTC. This encodes CAISAPGLAGDETQYF.

This chain links TRBV6-5 with TRBJ1-1; no reliable D call. This CDR3 spans 14 amino acids. Germline V gene data show CDR1 as MNHEY and CDR2 as SVGAGI. The V end was cut by 2 bases, the J end by 10 bases, with 17 bases between. The CDR3 DNA follows: TGTGCCAGCAGTTACGCTTCAAGAACCTCGTCAGCTTTCTTT. Protein product: CASSYASRTSSAFF.

The V gene is TRBV5-1, the J gene TRBJ2-3; D possibly matches TRBD1 or TRBD2 (6 bases each). CDR3 length equals 14 residues. Trimming took 0 bases from V and 4 from J, leaving 9 bases between them. In germline, CDR1 is SGHRS, CDR2 YFSETQ. The CDR3 nucleotides are TGCGCCAGCAGCTTGGTGGGGGGCGCAGATACGCAGTATTTT. It specifies CASSLVGGADTQYF.